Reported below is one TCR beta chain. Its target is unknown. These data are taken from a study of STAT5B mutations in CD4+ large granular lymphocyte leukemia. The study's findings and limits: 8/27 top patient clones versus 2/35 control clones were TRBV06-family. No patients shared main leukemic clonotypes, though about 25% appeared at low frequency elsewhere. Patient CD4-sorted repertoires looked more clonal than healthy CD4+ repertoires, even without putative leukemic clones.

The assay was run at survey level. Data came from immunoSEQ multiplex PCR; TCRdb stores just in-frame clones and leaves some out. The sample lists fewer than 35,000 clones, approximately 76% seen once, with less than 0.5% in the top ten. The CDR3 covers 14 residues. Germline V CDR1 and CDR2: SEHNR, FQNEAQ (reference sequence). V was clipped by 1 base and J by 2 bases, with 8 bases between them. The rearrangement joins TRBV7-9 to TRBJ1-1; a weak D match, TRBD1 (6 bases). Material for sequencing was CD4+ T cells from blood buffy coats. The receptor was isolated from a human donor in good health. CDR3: CASSLEGGNTEAFF. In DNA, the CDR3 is TGTGCCAGCAGCTTAGAGGGGGGAAACACTGAAGCTTTCTTT.